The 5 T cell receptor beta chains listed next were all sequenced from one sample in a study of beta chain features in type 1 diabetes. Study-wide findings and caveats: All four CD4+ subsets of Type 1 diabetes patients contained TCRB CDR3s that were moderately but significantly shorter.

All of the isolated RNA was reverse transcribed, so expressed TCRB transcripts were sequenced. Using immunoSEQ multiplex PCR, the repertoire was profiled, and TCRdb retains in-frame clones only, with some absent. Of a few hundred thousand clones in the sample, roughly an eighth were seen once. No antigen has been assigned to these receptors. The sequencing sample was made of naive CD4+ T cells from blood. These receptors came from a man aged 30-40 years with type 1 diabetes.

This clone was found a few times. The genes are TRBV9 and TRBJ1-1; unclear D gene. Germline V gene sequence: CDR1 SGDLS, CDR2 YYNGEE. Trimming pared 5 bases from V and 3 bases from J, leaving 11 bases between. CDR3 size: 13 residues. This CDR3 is CASSALSDTEAFF. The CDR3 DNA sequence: TGTGCCAGCAGTGCCTTATCGGACACTGAAGCTTTCTTT.

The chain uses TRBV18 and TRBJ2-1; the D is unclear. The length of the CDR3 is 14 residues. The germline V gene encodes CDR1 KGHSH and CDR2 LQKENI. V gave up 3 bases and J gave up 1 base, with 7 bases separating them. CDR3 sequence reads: CASSPGPSYNEQFF. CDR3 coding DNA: TGTGCCAGCTCACCGGGCCCATCCTACAATGAGCAGTTCTTC.

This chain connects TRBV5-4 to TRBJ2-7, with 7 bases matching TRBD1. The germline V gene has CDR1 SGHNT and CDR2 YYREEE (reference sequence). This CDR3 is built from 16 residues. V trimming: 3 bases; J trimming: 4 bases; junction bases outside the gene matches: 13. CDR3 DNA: TGTGCCAGCAGCTCCGACAGGGCCGGAATCACATACGAGCAGTACTTC. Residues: CASSSDRAGITYEQYF.

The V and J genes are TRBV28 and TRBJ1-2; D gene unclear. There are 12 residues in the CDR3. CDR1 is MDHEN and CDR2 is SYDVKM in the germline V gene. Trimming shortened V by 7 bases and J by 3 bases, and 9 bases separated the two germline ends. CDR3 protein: CASTVGDYGYTF. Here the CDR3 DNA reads TGTGCCAGCACCGTCGGTGACTATGGCTACACCTTC.

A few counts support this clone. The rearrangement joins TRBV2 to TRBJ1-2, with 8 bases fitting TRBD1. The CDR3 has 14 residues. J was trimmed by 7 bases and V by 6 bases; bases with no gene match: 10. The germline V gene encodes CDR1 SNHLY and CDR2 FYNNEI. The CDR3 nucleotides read TGTGCCAGCAGGGAGGACAGGGACAACGGTGGCTACACCTTC. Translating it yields CASREDRDNGGYTF.